This entry concerns a single T cell receptor (beta chain). The antigen remains undetermined. Other DNA sequences in this specimen translate into the identical CDR3. These data come from a study of shared clonotypes between healthy human individuals. General study points: Generally, naive subsets came out with larger estimated richness than memory subsets. Measured sharing among donors was expected to vary with sequencing depth.

Roughly 33,000 T cell genomes, or approximately 0.2 ug DNA, went into the sorted-subset replicate PCRs. The repertoire was sequenced with immunoSEQ multiplex PCR; TCRdb's copy has only in-frame clones and lacks some. The profile shows about 2 million clones, over 85% of them singletons. The CDR3 is 13 amino acids. Per the germline V gene, CDR1 is MNHNS and CDR2 is SASEGT. Trimming took off 3 bases at V and 5 bases at J, with 10 bases between the two ends. Terminally differentiated effector memory CD45RA+ cells were left out of the naive CD8 fraction, which was CD45RO-negative and positively selected for CCR7.

Source material: naive CD8+ T cells sorted from blood. The sequence came from a man aged 18 to 35 in good health. The chain has TRBV6-1 and TRBJ1-2; D is unclear. This CDR3 is CASSERDPYGYTF. The CDR3 DNA reads TGTGCCAGCAGTGAGAGGGATCCTTATGGCTACACCTTC.